This T cell receptor (beta chain) was retrieved from a study of technical replicates of blood from several donors. V lost 5 bases and J 2 bases, leaving 12 bases between the germline ends. Germline V gene lookup returns CDR1 MDHEN and CDR2 SYDVKM. This CDR3 spans 15 amino acids. Generated by immunoSEQ multiplex PCR, the TCRdb table keeps only in-frame clones and is missing some. The sample carries about 97,000 clones, roughly 95% recorded once. Sequenced: T cells isolated from PBMCs. The J gene is TRBJ2-2, the V gene TRBV28; tentative D call: TRBD2 (5 bases). This clonotype was sampled from a human donor in good health. CDR3 sequence reads: CASSQLLANTGELFF. In DNA, the CDR3 is TGTGCCAGCAGTCAACTTCTAGCTAACACCGGGGAGCTGTTTTTT.